These 10 T cell receptor beta chains originate from one sample sequenced in a study of T cells after yellow fever vaccination. TCRdb passed the 5' RACE reads through MiXCR, listing each CDR3 protein once. The sample shows over 110,000 distinct CDR3 sequences, approximately 7.7% of them seen only once. Specimen: CD4+ T cells sorted from PBMCs, collected 5 days after the yellow fever booster vaccination. These receptors were obtained from a man in his thirties or forties who received the YFV17D yellow fever vaccine.

This clonotype was observed many times. At one end, the junction sequence differs from germline, possibly due to a read error. This chain links TRBV5-1 with TRBJ1-6; no clear D gene. The CDR3 is 12 amino acids. CDR1 and CDR2 (germline): SGHRS, YFSETQ. The CDR3 sequence is CASSFENSPLHF. CDR3 in DNA: TGTGCCAGCAGTTTTGAGAATTCACCCCTCCACTTT.

This clonotype came up many times. This chain uses TRBV5-1 with TRBJ2-1; tentatively, D is TRBD2 (7 bases). CDR1 is SGHRS and CDR2 is YFSETQ in the germline V gene. Trimming shortened V by 1 base and J by 5 bases, and 13 bases separated the two germline ends. This CDR3 contains 15 residues. The CDR3: CASSLTGTKDNEQFF. The CDR3 DNA is TGCGCCAGCAGCTTGACAGGGACTAAGGACAATGAGCAGTTCTTC.

This clonotype was picked up many times. CDR3 in DNA: TGTGCCAGCAGTGCCCGGACGGCGGGTCGGAATTCACCCCTCCACTTT. Encoded protein: CASSARTAGRNSPLHF. V is TRBV12-3 or TRBV12-4 and J is TRBJ1-6; D not certain. Trimming cost V 5 bases and J 7 bases, with 18 bases left between them. This CDR3 is 16 amino acids long.

The sample holds many counts of this clonotype. The chain uses TRBV7-2 and TRBJ2-7; 8 bases line up with TRBD2. This CDR3 is 14 amino acids long. J lost 2 bases, V lost 6 bases, and 6 bases had no gene match. Germline V lookup: CDR1 SGHTA, CDR2 FQGNSA. CDR3 coding DNA: TGTGCCAGCAGGCAATCAGCGGGAGCCTACGAGCAGTACTTC. This sequence encodes CASRQSAGAYEQYF. Supplemented by reference TRBV7-2 and TRBJ2-7, the full variable domain reads GAGVSQSPSNKVTEKGKDVELRCDPISGHTALYWYRQSLGQGLEFLIYFQGNSAPDKSGLPSDRFSAERTGGSVSTLTIQRTQQEDSAVYLCASRQSAGAYEQYFGPGTRLTVT.

Many counts were recorded for this clonotype. V gene TRBV5-5 combines with J gene TRBJ2-1, with D possibly being TRBD2 (6 bases). The CDR3 totals 16 residues. V lost 0 bases and J lost 6, with 16 bases in between. The V gene's germline CDR1 is SGHKS and CDR2 YYEKEE (reference sequence). The CDR3 reads CASSLVLADTPNEQFF. The CDR3 coding sequence is TGTGCCAGCAGCTTGGTCTTAGCGGACACACCCAATGAGCAGTTCTTC.

CDR3 residues: CASSPGDSNQPQHF. The DNA for the CDR3 is TGTGCCAGCAGCCCTGGGGATAGCAATCAGCCCCAGCATTTT. The chain links TRBV12-3 or TRBV12-4 to TRBJ1-5; no clear D. V lost 6 bases, J lost 0 bases, and 9 bases lay in between. The length of the CDR3 is 14 residues.

This clonotype was seen many times. The chain carries TRBV5-1 and TRBJ2-5; 9 bases map to TRBD2. Germline V gives CDR1 SGHRS, CDR2 YFSETQ. Trimming at V came to 4 bases and at J to 2 bases, leaving 9 bases not matched to a gene. The CDR3 extends over 16 amino acids. The CDR3 loop is CASSIPGLAKQETQYF. The CDR3 DNA reads as TGCGCCAGCAGCATTCCGGGACTAGCTAAACAAGAGACCCAGTACTTC.

This clonotype has ten or more counts. This chain links TRBV10-3 with TRBJ2-1; 8 nucleotides agree with TRBD1. V was clipped by 5 bases and J by 8 bases; unmatched bases: 5. Per germline, CDR1 ENHRY and CDR2 SYGVKD. This CDR3 has 13 residues. This CDR3 reads CAISPTGADEQFF. The CDR3 region has the DNA TGTGCCATCAGTCCGACAGGGGCAGATGAGCAGTTCTTC.

Ten or more counts support this clonotype. The chain carries TRBV5-1 and TRBJ2-1; D call uncertain. V gave up 2 bases and J gave up 0 bases, with 9 bases separating them. There are 15 residues in the CDR3. Germline V gives CDR1 SGHRS, CDR2 YFSETQ. CDR3: CASSFQSSSYNEQFF. In nucleotides, the CDR3 is TGCGCCAGCAGCTTCCAGTCAAGCTCCTACAATGAGCAGTTCTTC.

Turning to this clonotype: A read error may be the cause here, since a much bigger clone is one base away. The chain has TRBV20-1 and TRBJ2-1; TRBD2 matches at 11 bases. The CDR3 length is 15 residues. V dropped 6 bases and J dropped 8; count of bases not matched to a gene: 12. The V gene's germline CDR1 is DFQATT and CDR2 SNEGSKA (reference sequence). The CDR3 DNA follows: TGCAGTGCAAGACAGACTAGCGGGATGCTCGATGAGCAGTTCTTC. This gives the protein CSARQTSGMLDEQFF.